The rows below give T cell receptor beta chains drawn from one sample of a study of early stage breast cancer tumors. Libraries were prepared by immunoSEQ multiplex PCR; TCRdb keeps only in-frame clonotypes and omits some of them. The table records tens of thousands of clones, roughly 80% of them present only once. Sequenced sample: blood. These receptors originate from a person aged 55 to 70 with breast cancer. Both conserved end residues are part of each CDR3. D genes are given only for firm matches. A clone size is listed for some rows: how often the clone was seen (once, few, many), or a class if it is expanded.

abundance: NA
d_gene: TRBD2
v_gene: TRBV2
j_gene: TRBJ2-3
CDR3aa: CASRGVGLAGEEDTDTQYF
CDR3nt: TGTGCCAGCCGCGGGGTTGGGCTAGCGGGAGAGGAAGACACAGATACGCAGTATTTT

abundance: NA
d_gene: TRBD1
v_gene: TRBV4-2
j_gene: TRBJ1-2
CDR3aa: CASSGRDRGNYGYTF
CDR3nt: TGTGCCAGCAGCGGTAGGGACAGGGGCAACTATGGCTACACCTTC

abundance: NA
d_gene: NA
v_gene: TRBV2
j_gene: TRBJ2-5
CDR3aa: CASSDERDRETQYF
CDR3nt: TGTGCCAGCAGTGACGAGCGGGACAGGGAGACCCAGTACTTC

abundance: NA
d_gene: NA
v_gene: TRBV28
j_gene: TRBJ2-7
CDR3aa: CASSLDYEQYF
CDR3nt: TGTGCCAGCAGCCTAGACTACGAGCAGTACTTC

abundance: few
d_gene: NA
v_gene: TRBV19
j_gene: TRBJ2-7
CDR3aa: CASSIVGEAYEQYF
CDR3nt: TGTGCCAGTAGTATAGTGGGAGAAGCCTACGAGCAGTACTTC

abundance: NA
d_gene: NA
v_gene: TRBV10-1
j_gene: TRBJ2-7
CDR3aa: CASSGGYEQYF
CDR3nt: TGCGCCAGCAGTGGGGGATACGAGCAGTACTTC

abundance: NA
d_gene: NA
v_gene: TRBV4-2
j_gene: TRBJ1-6
CDR3aa: CASSQGGPVDSPLHF
CDR3nt: TGTGCCAGCAGCCAAGGGGGCCCCGTTGATTCACCCCTCCACTTT

abundance: NA
d_gene: NA
v_gene: TRBV19
j_gene: TRBJ2-6
CDR3aa: CASNEGGRPRSGANVLTF
CDR3nt: TGTGCCAGTAACGAGGGGGGCCGACCCCGCTCTGGGGCCAACGTCCTGACTTTC

abundance: NA
d_gene: TRBD2
v_gene: TRBV6-6
j_gene: TRBJ2-7
CDR3aa: CATKGGLVYEQYF
CDR3nt: TGTGCCACCAAGGGAGGGCTAGTCTACGAGCAGTACTTC

abundance: NA
d_gene: NA
v_gene: TRBV6-1
j_gene: TRBJ1-1
CDR3aa: CASKVNTEAFF
CDR3nt: TGTGCCAGCAAGGTGAACACTGAAGCTTTCTTT

abundance: NA
d_gene: NA
v_gene: TRBV5-6
j_gene: TRBJ1-5
CDR3aa: CASSSGGLQPQHF
CDR3nt: TGTGCCAGCAGCTCGGGTGGGTTACAGCCCCAGCATTTT

abundance: NA
d_gene: NA
v_gene: TRBV5-4
j_gene: TRBJ2-1
CDR3aa: CASSPSLLARSYEQFF
CDR3nt: TGTGCCAGCAGCCCTAGTCTATTAGCGAGGAGCTATGAGCAGTTCTTC

abundance: NA
d_gene: NA
v_gene: TRBV29-1
j_gene: TRBJ1-1
CDR3aa: CSVDRYTEAFF
CDR3nt: TGCAGCGTTGATCGGTACACTGAAGCTTTCTTT

abundance: few
d_gene: TRBD2
v_gene: TRBV10-1
j_gene: TRBJ2-1
CDR3aa: CASSDPAGGLGNEQFF
CDR3nt: TGCGCCAGCAGTGATCCAGCGGGGGGGCTGGGCAATGAGCAGTTCTTC

abundance: NA
d_gene: NA
v_gene: TRBV7-9
j_gene: TRBJ1-4
CDR3aa: CASSPTGRNEKLFF
CDR3nt: TGTGCCAGCAGCCCGACAGGACGCAATGAAAAACTGTTTTTT

abundance: NA
d_gene: NA
v_gene: TRBV25-1
j_gene: TRBJ2-7
CDR3aa: CASSETGTSYEQYF
CDR3nt: TGTGCCAGCAGTGAAACAGGGACCTCCTACGAGCAGTACTTC

abundance: once
d_gene: NA
v_gene: TRBV28
j_gene: TRBJ2-5
CDR3aa: CASSLPSTQGRRETQYF
CDR3nt: TGTGCCAGCAGTCTTCCCTCCACACAGGGCCGTCGAGAGACCCAGTACTTC

abundance: once
d_gene: TRBD1
v_gene: TRBV10-3
j_gene: TRBJ2-3
CDR3aa: CATSGGADTQYF
CDR3nt: TGTGCCACCTCAGGGGGCGCAGATACGCAGTATTTT

abundance: NA
d_gene: NA
v_gene: TRBV5-1
j_gene: TRBJ2-1
CDR3aa: CASSLAVGYNEQFF
CDR3nt: TGCGCCAGCAGCTTGGCTGTGGGTTACAATGAGCAGTTCTTC

abundance: once
d_gene: NA
v_gene: TRBV5-6
j_gene: TRBJ2-2
CDR3aa: CASSLISRARNTGELFF
CDR3nt: TGTGCCAGCAGCTTGATCTCGCGGGCTAGGAACACCGGGGAGCTGTTTTTT

abundance: NA
d_gene: TRBD2
v_gene: TRBV5-1
j_gene: TRBJ2-2
CDR3aa: CASSPGLAGELFF
CDR3nt: TGCGCCAGCAGCCCAGGACTAGCCGGGGAGCTGTTTTTT

abundance: NA
d_gene: NA
v_gene: TRBV25-1
j_gene: TRBJ1-2
CDR3aa: CASSPANYGYTF
CDR3nt: TGTGCCAGCAGTCCAGCTAACTATGGCTACACCTTC

abundance: NA
d_gene: NA
v_gene: TRBV10-3
j_gene: TRBJ1-1
CDR3aa: CAISTTGQGTEAFF
CDR3nt: TGTGCCATCAGCACAACAGGGCAGGGGACTGAAGCTTTCTTT

abundance: NA
d_gene: NA
v_gene: TRBV27
j_gene: TRBJ1-2
CDR3aa: CASSLGGLGGYTF
CDR3nt: TGTGCCAGCAGCCTGGGGGGCCTCGGGGGCTACACCTTC

abundance: once
d_gene: NA
v_gene: TRBV5-6
j_gene: TRBJ1-4
CDR3aa: CASSSGRNSNEKLFF
CDR3nt: TGTGCCAGCAGCTCCGGACGGAATTCTAATGAAAAACTGTTTTTT

abundance: NA
d_gene: NA
v_gene: TRBV5-1
j_gene: TRBJ2-2
CDR3aa: CASSPGGRGELFF
CDR3nt: TGCGCCAGCAGCCCGGGTGGTCGCGGGGAGCTGTTTTTT

abundance: NA
d_gene: NA
v_gene: TRBV5-1
j_gene: TRBJ2-3
CDR3aa: CASSYSQPGDTQYF
CDR3nt: TGCGCCAGCAGCTACAGTCAGCCCGGAGATACGCAGTATTTT

abundance: NA
d_gene: NA
v_gene: TRBV27
j_gene: TRBJ1-1
CDR3aa: CASSLSPAVMNTEAFF
CDR3nt: TGTGCCAGCAGTTTATCCCCGGCAGTCATGAACACTGAAGCTTTCTTT

abundance: few
d_gene: NA
v_gene: TRBV5-1
j_gene: TRBJ2-1
CDR3aa: CASGSGVSYNEQFF
CDR3nt: TGCGCCAGCGGATCGGGGGTCTCCTACAATGAGCAGTTCTTC

abundance: NA
d_gene: TRBD1
v_gene: TRBV6-1
j_gene: TRBJ1-2
CDR3aa: CASSGDRVVYGYTF
CDR3nt: TGTGCCAGCAGTGGGGACAGGGTCGTCTATGGCTACACCTTC

abundance: NA
d_gene: TRBD2
v_gene: TRBV28
j_gene: TRBJ2-7
CDR3aa: CASTSGSYEQYF
CDR3nt: TGTGCCAGCACTAGCGGCTCCTACGAGCAGTACTTC

abundance: NA
d_gene: NA
v_gene: TRBV28
j_gene: TRBJ2-5
CDR3aa: CASSSSGVLKETQYF
CDR3nt: TGTGCCAGCAGCTCCTCGGGCGTCTTAAAAGAGACCCAGTACTTC

abundance: few
d_gene: NA
v_gene: TRBV7-6
j_gene: TRBJ2-1
CDR3aa: CASSLAGQGGYNEQFF
CDR3nt: TGTGCCAGCAGCTTAGCGGGGCAGGGGGGATACAATGAGCAGTTCTTC

abundance: NA
d_gene: NA
v_gene: TRBV29-1
j_gene: TRBJ2-3
CDR3aa: CSVESRRDTQYF
CDR3nt: TGCAGCGTTGAGAGTAGGCGAGATACGCAGTATTTT

abundance: NA
d_gene: NA
v_gene: TRBV7-2
j_gene: TRBJ2-7
CDR3aa: CASSLGLLYEQYF
CDR3nt: TGTGCCAGCAGCTTAGGACTTCTATACGAGCAGTACTTC

abundance: NA
d_gene: TRBD1
v_gene: TRBV29-1
j_gene: TRBJ2-7
CDR3aa: CSVVLGTGGYEQYF
CDR3nt: TGCAGCGTTGTCCTCGGGACAGGGGGCTACGAGCAGTACTTC

abundance: once
d_gene: NA
v_gene: TRBV18
j_gene: TRBJ2-7
CDR3aa: CASSPSFRGMGEQYF
CDR3nt: TGTGCCAGCTCACCGTCCTTCCGGGGAATGGGGGAGCAGTACTTC

abundance: NA
d_gene: TRBD1
v_gene: TRBV27
j_gene: TRBJ1-5
CDR3aa: CASRTEGARDNQPQHF
CDR3nt: TGTGCCAGCAGGACCGAGGGGGCACGGGACAATCAGCCCCAGCATTTT

abundance: NA
d_gene: TRBD1
v_gene: TRBV2
j_gene: TRBJ2-2
CDR3aa: CASRGQGEKLFF
CDR3nt: TGTGCCAGCAGAGGGCAGGGGGAAAAGCTGTTTTTT

abundance: NA
d_gene: NA
v_gene: TRBV6-5
j_gene: TRBJ2-7
CDR3aa: CASRPGSSTSREQYF
CDR3nt: TGTGCCAGCAGGCCGGGAAGTAGCACATCGCGCGAGCAGTACTTC

abundance: NA
d_gene: TRBD1
v_gene: TRBV28
j_gene: TRBJ1-1
CDR3aa: CASARGGTENTEAFF
CDR3nt: TGTGCCAGCGCCAGGGGGGGGACAGAGAACACTGAAGCTTTCTTT

abundance: NA
d_gene: NA
v_gene: TRBV4-1
j_gene: TRBJ1-5
CDR3aa: CASSEEQGNQPQHF
CDR3nt: TGCGCCAGCAGCGAAGAACAGGGCAATCAGCCCCAGCATTTT

abundance: NA
d_gene: NA
v_gene: TRBV5-1
j_gene: TRBJ2-7
CDR3aa: CASSLQDRRFSYEQYF
CDR3nt: TGCGCCAGCAGCTTACAAGACAGGCGTTTCTCCTACGAGCAGTACTTC

abundance: NA
d_gene: NA
v_gene: TRBV11-2
j_gene: TRBJ1-3
CDR3aa: CASSLRARGPSGNTIYF
CDR3nt: TGTGCCAGCAGCTTAAGGGCGAGGGGACCCTCTGGAAACACCATATATTTT

abundance: NA
d_gene: NA
v_gene: TRBV9
j_gene: TRBJ2-7
CDR3aa: CASSESPNSYEQYF
CDR3nt: TGTGCCAGCAGCGAATCCCCGAACTCCTACGAGCAGTACTTC

abundance: NA
d_gene: NA
v_gene: TRBV7-9
j_gene: TRBJ2-3
CDR3aa: CASSSGTVRDTQYF
CDR3nt: TGTGCCAGCAGCTCCGGGACTGTTAGAGATACGCAGTATTTT

abundance: few
d_gene: NA
v_gene: TRBV6-1
j_gene: TRBJ1-5
CDR3aa: CASNGQLNQPQHF
CDR3nt: TGTGCCAGCAACGGACAGCTCAATCAGCCCCAGCATTTT

abundance: once
d_gene: NA
v_gene: TRBV4-1
j_gene: TRBJ2-3
CDR3aa: CASSQDSASGTSTDTQYF
CDR3nt: TGCGCCAGCAGCCAAGATTCGGCCAGCGGCACTAGCACAGATACGCAGTATTTT

abundance: NA
d_gene: TRBD1
v_gene: TRBV5-1
j_gene: TRBJ2-7
CDR3aa: CASRDGTGGHEQYF
CDR3nt: TGCGCCAGCAGAGACGGGACAGGGGGACACGAGCAGTACTTC